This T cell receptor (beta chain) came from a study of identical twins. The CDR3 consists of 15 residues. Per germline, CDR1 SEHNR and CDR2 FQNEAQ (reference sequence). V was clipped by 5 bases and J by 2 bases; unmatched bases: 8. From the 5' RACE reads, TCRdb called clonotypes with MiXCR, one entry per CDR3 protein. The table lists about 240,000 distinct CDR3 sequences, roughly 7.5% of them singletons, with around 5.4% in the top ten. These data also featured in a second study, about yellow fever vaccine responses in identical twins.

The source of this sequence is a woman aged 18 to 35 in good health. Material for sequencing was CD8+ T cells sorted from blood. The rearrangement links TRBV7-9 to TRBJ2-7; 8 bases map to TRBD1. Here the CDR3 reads CASSPRQGNTYEQYF. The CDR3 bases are TGTGCCAGCAGCCCTCGACAGGGGAATACCTACGAGCAGTACTTC.